This T cell receptor beta chain originates from a study of blood T cell repertoires in COVID-19. Data came from immunoSEQ multiplex PCR; TCRdb stores just in-frame clones and leaves some out. Of roughly 570,000 clones listed, 85% to 90% are singletons. The CDR3 length is 14 residues. The V and J ends lost 5 bases and 4 bases respectively, with 14 bases between them. Germline values: CDR1 MNHEY, CDR2 SMNVEV (reference sequence). The chain recombines TRBV27 with TRBJ1-1; D may be TRBD1 (6 bases). The source of this sequence is a woman aged 50 to 60 with COVID-19, enrolled during active disease. The sample taken for sequencing was peripheral blood. The CDR3 loop reads CASSVNRVATEAFF. The CDR3 nucleotides read TGTGCCAGCAGTGTCAACAGGGTCGCCACTGAAGCTTTCTTT.